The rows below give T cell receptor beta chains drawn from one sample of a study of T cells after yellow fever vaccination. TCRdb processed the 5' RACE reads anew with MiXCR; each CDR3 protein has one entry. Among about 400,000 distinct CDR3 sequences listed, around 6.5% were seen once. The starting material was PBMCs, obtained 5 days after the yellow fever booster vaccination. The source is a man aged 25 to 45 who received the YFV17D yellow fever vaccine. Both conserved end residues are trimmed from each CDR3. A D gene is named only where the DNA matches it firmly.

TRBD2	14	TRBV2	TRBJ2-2	ASSPASGRFTGELF
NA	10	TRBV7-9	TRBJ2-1	ASSLVYGEQF
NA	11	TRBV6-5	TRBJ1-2	ASSYVGLLDYT
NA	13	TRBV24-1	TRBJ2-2	ATSDWADPTGELF
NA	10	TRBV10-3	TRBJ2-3	AISKGSDTQY
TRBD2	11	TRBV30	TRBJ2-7	AWRASGSDEQY
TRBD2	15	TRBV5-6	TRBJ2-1	ASSLLTSGSGGNEQF
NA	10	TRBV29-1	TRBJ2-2	SAQPGSGELF
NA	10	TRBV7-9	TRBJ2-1	AGGGTYNEQF
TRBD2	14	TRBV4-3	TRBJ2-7	ASSQEPRLAGDEQY
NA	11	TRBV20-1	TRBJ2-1	SARHRILNEQF
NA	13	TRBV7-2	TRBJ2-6	ASSLQWVGANVLT
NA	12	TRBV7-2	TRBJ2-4	ASSLKGNGYIQY
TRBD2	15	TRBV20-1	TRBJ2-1	SARGGTSGPLGNEQF
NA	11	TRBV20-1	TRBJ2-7	SASDTLRGEQY
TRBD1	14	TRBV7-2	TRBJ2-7	ASSLRGQGLTYEQY
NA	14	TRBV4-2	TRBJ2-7	ASSQDRSGWFYEQY
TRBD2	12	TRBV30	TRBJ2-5	AWKGTSGQETQY
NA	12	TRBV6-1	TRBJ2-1	ASSALQDYNEQF
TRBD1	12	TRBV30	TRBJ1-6	AWNTRGQKTPLH
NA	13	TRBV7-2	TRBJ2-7	ASSLGSPSSYEQY
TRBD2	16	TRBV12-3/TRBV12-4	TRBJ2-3	VSSLRGLAGEITDTQY
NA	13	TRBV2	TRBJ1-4	ASSDRGLRNEKLF
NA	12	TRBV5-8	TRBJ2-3	ASSPRPGADTQY
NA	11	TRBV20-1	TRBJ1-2	SARREGVNGYT
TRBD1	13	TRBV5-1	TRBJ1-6	ASSRETGIESPLH
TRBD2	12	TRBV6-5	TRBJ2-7	ASSYGAGDYEQY
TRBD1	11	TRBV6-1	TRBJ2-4	ASRGQGLDIQY
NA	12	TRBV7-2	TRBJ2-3	ASNLAGSTDTQY
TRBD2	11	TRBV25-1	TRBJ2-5	ASLGLAGETQY
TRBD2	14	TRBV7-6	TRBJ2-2	ASSPSELAGHGELF
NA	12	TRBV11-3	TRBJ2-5	ASSNRQNQETQY
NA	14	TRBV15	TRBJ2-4	ATSKIRDNTKNIQY
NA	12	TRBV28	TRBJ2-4	ASSSSGQINIQY
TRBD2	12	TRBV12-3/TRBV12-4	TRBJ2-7	ASSRTSGKNEQY
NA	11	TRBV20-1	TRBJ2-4	SATWGAKNIQY
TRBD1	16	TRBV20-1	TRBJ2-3	SAIGTVEPLPSTDTQY
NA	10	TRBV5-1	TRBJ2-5	ASSLAQETQY